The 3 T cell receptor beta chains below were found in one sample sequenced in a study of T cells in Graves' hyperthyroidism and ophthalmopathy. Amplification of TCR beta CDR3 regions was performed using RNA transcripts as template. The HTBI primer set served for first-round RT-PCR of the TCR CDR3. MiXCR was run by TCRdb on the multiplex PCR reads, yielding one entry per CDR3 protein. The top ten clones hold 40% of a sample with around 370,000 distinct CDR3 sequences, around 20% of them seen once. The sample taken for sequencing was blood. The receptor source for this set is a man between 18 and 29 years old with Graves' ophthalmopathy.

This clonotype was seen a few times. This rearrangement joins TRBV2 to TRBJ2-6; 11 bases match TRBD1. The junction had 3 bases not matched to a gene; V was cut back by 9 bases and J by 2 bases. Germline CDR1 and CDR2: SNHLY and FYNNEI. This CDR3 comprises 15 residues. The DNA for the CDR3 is TGTGCCAGAGGACAGGGGGCTGCTGGGGCCAACGTCCTGACTTTC. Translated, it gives CARGQGAAGANVLTF.

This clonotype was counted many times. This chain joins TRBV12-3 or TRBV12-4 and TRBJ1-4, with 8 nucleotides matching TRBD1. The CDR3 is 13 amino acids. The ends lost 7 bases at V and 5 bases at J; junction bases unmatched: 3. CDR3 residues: CASTRTGNEKLFF. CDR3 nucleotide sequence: TGTGCCAGCACCAGGACAGGGAATGAAAAACTGTTTTTT.

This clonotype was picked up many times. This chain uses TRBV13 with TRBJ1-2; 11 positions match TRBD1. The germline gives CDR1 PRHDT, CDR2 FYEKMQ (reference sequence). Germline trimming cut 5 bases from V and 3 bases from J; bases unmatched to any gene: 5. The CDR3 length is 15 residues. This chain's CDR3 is CASSPDRGPDYGYTF. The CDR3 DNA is TGTGCCAGCAGCCCGGACAGGGGGCCGGACTATGGCTACACCTTC.